The sample holds a few counts of the clone carrying this TCR beta chain. Its matching antigen is unknown. The entry originates in a study of blood T cells in healthy people across ages. Using a J-beta primer mix together with a sample-barcoded 5' primer, a second PCR was run for roughly 7 to 12 cycles. TCRdb passed the 5' RACE reads through MiXCR, listing each CDR3 protein once. Of hundreds of thousands of distinct CDR3 sequences detected, less than 70% appear once; the ten largest clones hold approximately 40%. Overall study results and limits: Diversity estimates from one million T cells were considered underestimates. Donors of long life had a larger count of naive CD4+ cells and greater diversity than aged donors. Older age coincided with a roughly linear decline in TCR beta diversity per million T cells.

The J segment lost 9 bases and the V segment lost 7 bases, leaving 12 bases of the junction unmatched. From germline, CDR1 is SQVTM and CDR2 ANQGSEA. The CDR3 consists of 13 residues. Sample: blood. This sequence was found in a man at least 80 years old in good health. This chain uses TRBV29-1 with TRBJ2-7; the match to TRBD2 covers 10 bases. CDR3 bases: TGCAGCGCCCATGGGCTAGCGGGAGATATGCAGTACTTC. Its protein product is CSAHGLAGDMQYF.